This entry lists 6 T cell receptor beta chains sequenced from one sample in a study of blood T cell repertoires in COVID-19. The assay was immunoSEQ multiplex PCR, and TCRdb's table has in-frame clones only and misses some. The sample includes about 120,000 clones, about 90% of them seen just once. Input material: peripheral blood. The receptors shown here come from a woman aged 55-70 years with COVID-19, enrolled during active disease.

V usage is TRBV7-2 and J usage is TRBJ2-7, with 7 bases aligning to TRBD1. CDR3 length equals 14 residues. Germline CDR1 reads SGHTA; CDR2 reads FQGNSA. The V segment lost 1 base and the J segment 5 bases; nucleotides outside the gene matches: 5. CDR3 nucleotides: TGTGCCAGCAGCTTAGAAAGGACAGGTGACGAGCAGTACTTC. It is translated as CASSLERTGDEQYF.

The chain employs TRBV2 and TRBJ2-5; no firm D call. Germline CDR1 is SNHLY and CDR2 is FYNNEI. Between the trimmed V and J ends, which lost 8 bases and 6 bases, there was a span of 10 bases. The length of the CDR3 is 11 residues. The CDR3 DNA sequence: TGTGCCAGCCTGGAGTCGCAGACCCAGTACTTC. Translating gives CASLESQTQYF.

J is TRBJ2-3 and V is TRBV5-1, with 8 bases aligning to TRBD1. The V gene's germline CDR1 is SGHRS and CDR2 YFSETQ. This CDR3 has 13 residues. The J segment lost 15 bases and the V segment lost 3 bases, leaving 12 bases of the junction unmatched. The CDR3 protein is CASSYTGAQGAYF. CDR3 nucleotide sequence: TGCGCCAGCAGCTACACAGGGGCCCAGGGGGCATATTTT.

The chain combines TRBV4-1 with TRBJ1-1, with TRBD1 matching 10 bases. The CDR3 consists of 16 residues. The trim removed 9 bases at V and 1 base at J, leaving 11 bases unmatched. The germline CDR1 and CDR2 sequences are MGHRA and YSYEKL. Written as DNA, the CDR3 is TGCGCCAGAGCGACAAAACGGGACAGGGGGAACACTGAAGCTTTCTTT. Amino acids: CARATKRDRGNTEAFF.

In DNA, the CDR3 is TGTGCCAGCAGCCGTAGGGGGACAGGGGATGAAAAACTGTTTTTT. This encodes CASSRRGTGDEKLFF. The chain recombines TRBV11-2 with TRBJ1-4; 10 nucleotides match TRBD1. The CDR3 is 15 residues long. Germline V gene data show CDR1 as SGHAT and CDR2 as FQNNGV. With 5 bases clipped from V and 6 bases from J, the junction kept 6 bases outside the gene matches.

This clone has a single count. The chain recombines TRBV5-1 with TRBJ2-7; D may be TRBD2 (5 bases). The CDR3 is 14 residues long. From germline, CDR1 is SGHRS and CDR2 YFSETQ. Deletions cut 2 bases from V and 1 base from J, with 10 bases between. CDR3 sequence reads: CASSLIGVSYEQYF. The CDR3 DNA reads TGCGCCAGCAGCTTAATCGGGGTATCCTACGAGCAGTACTTC.